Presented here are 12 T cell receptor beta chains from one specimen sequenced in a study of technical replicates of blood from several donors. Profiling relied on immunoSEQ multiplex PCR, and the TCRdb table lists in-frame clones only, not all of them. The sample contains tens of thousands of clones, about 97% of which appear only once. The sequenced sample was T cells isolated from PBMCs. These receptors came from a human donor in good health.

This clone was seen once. This chain's CDR3 is CASSPGLPEWDSPLHF. The CDR3 nucleotides read TGTGCCAGCAGTCCGGGACTTCCGGAATGGGATTCACCCCTCCACTTT. J is TRBJ1-6 and V is TRBV5-4; possible D gene TRBD1, 5 bases. The CDR3 covers 16 residues. V lost 5 bases and J 8 bases, leaving 20 bases between the germline ends. CDR1 and CDR2 from the germline V gene are SGHNT and YYREEE (reference sequence).

Written as DNA, the CDR3 is TGTGCCAGCAGCGGGGGACAGGGGGGAGCCTACGAGCAGTACTTC. It translates to CASSGGQGGAYEQYF. The J gene is TRBJ2-7, the V gene TRBV9; TRBD1 matches 11 bases. This CDR3 has 15 residues. The V and J ends lost 3 bases and 2 bases, in that order; junction bases with no gene match: 4. CDR1 is SGDLS, CDR2 YYNGEE, per germline.

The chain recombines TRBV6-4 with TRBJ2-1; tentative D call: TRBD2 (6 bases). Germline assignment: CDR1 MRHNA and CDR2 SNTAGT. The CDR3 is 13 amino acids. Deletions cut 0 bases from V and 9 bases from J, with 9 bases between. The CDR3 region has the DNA TGTGCCAGCAGTGACTCAAGGGGAGGTGAGCAGTTCTTC. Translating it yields CASSDSRGGEQFF.

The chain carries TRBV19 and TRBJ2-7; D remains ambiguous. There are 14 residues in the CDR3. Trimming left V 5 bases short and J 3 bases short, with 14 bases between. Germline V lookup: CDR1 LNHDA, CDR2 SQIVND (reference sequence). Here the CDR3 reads CASSFTTDGYEQYF. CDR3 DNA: TGTGCCAGTAGTTTCACGACTGACGGCTACGAGCAGTACTTC.

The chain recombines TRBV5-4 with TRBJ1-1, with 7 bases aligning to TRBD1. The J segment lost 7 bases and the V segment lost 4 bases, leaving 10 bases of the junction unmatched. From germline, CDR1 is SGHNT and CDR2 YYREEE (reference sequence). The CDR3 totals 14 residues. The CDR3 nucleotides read TGTGCCAGCAGCCTGGGACAGTCAGGGTATGAAGCTTTCTTT. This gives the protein CASSLGQSGYEAFF. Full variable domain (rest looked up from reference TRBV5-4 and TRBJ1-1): ETGVTQSPTHLIKTRGQQVTLRCSSQSGHNTVSWYQQALGQGPQFIFQYYREEENGRGNFPPRFSGLQFPNYSSELNVNALELDDSALYLCASSLGQSGYEAFFGQGTRLTVV.

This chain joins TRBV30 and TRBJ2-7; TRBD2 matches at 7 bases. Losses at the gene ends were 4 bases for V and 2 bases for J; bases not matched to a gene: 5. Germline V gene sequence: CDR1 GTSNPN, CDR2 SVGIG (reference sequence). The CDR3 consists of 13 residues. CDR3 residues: CAWKGGDAYEQYF. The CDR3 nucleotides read TGTGCCTGGAAGGGAGGGGACGCCTACGAGCAGTACTTC.

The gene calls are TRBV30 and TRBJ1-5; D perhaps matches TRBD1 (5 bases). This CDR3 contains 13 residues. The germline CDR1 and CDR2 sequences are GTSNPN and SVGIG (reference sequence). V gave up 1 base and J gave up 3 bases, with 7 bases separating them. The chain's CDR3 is CAWSGQYNQPQHF. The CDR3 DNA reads TGTGCCTGGAGTGGACAGTACAATCAGCCCCAGCATTTT.

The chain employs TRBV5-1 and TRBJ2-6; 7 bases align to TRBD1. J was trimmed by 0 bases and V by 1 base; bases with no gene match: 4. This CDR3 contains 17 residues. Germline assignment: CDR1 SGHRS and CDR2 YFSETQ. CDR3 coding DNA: TGCGCCAGCAGCTTGTCGACAGGGAGCTCTGGGGCCAACGTCCTGACTTTC. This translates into CASSLSTGSSGANVLTF. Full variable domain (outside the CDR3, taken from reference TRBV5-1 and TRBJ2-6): KAGVTQTPRYLIKTRGQQVTLSCSPISGHRSVSWYQQTPGQGLQFLFEYFSETQRNKGNFPGRFSGRQFSNSRSEMNVSTLELGDSALYLCASSLSTGSSGANVLTFGAGSRLTVL.

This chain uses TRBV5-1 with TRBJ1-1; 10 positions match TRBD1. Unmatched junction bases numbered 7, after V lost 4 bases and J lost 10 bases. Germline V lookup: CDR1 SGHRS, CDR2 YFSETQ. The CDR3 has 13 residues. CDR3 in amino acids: CASSVGQGVGAFF. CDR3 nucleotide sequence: TGCGCCAGCAGCGTTGGACAGGGGGTCGGAGCTTTCTTT.

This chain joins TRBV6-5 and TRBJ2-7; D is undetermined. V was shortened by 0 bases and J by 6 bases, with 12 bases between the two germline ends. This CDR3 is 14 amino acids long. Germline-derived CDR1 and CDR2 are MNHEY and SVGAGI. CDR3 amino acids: CASSYSTTHREQYF. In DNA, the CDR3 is TGTGCCAGCAGTTACTCCACGACACACCGCGAGCAGTACTTC.

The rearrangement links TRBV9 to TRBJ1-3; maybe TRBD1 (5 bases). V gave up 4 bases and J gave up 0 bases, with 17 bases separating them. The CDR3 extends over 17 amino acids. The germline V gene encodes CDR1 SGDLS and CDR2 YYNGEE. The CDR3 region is CASSSPGGGSSGNTIYF. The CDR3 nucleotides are TGTGCCAGCAGCTCCCCCGGGGGAGGAAGCTCTGGAAACACCATATATTTT.

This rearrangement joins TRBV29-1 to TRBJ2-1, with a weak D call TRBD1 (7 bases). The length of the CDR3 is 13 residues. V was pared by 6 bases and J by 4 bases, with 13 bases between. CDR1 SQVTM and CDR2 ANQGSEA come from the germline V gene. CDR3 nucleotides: TGCAGCGTCGATGCGGGACAGTACAATGAGCAGTTCTTC. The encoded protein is CSVDAGQYNEQFF.